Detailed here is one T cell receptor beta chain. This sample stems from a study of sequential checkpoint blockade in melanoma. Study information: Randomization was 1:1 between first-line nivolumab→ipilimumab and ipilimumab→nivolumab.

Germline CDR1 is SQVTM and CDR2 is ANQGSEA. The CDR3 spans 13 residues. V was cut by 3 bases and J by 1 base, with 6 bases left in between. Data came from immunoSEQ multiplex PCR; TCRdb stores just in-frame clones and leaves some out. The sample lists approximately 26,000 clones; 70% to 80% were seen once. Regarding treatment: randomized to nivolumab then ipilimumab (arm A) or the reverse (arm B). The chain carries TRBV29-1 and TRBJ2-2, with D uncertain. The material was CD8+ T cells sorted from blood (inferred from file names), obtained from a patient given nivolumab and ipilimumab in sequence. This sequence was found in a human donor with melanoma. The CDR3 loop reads CSVDRLNTGELFF. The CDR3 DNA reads TGCAGCGTTGACAGACTGAACACCGGGGAGCTGTTTTTT.